The 6 T cell receptor beta chains in this list originate from one sample, sequenced in a study of blood T cell repertoires in COVID-19. Assay: immunoSEQ multiplex PCR; the TCRdb copy retains only in-frame clones and omits some. Of under 150,000 clones in the sample, roughly 90% are singletons; the top ten hold about 10%. The sample was peripheral blood. These receptors were taken from a man aged 45 to 65 with active or convalescent COVID-19.

Only one count was recorded for this clone. The CDR3 DNA reads TGTGCCACCAGCAGAAGCGGGACCTTAAGATATGGCTACACCTTC. It codes for CATSRSGTLRYGYTF. The rearrangement uses TRBV15 and TRBJ1-2, with a possible D match to TRBD1 (5 bases). There are 15 residues in the CDR3. Germline lookup yields CDR1 LNHNV and CDR2 YYDKDF (reference sequence). V gave up 2 bases and J gave up 5 bases, with 15 bases separating them.

The chain employs TRBV9 and TRBJ2-1, with D tentatively TRBD2 (5 bases). V gave up 4 bases and J gave up 3 bases, with 11 bases separating them. CDR3 length equals 14 residues. Germline CDR1 reads SGDLS; CDR2 reads YYNGEE. This chain's CDR3 is CASSSGYLYNEQFF. The CDR3 nucleotides are TGTGCCAGCAGCTCGGGATATCTCTACAATGAGCAGTTCTTC.

The DNA for the CDR3 is TGTGCCAGTAGTATCTTTGGGCTAGCGGGAGGTCGCGGCACCGGGGAGCTGTTTTTT. Its translation is CASSIFGLAGGRGTGELFF. The chain employs TRBV19 and TRBJ2-2; 11 nucleotides agree with TRBD2. From germline, CDR1 is LNHDA and CDR2 SQIVND (reference sequence). Trimming removed 3 bases from V and 4 bases from J; junction bases left unmatched: 13. The CDR3 extends over 19 amino acids.

The chain couples TRBV18 to TRBJ2-7, with 9 nucleotides matching TRBD2. The CDR3 covers 15 residues. Unmatched junction bases numbered 8, after V lost 2 bases and J lost 6 bases. In germline, CDR1 is KGHSH, CDR2 LQKENI. This chain's CDR3 is CASSPALAGTGEQYF. CDR3 bases: TGTGCCAGCTCACCAGCCCTAGCGGGAACGGGCGAGCAGTACTTC. Based on the CDR3 plus reference TRBV18 and TRBJ2-7, the full variable domain is NAGVMQNPRHLVRRRGQEARLRCSPMKGHSHVYWYRQLPEEGLKFMVYLQKENIIDESGMPKERFSAEFPKEGPSILRIQQVVRGDSAAYFCASSPALAGTGEQYFGPGTRLTVT.

This chain joins TRBV19 and TRBJ2-6; a weak D match, TRBD2 (6 bases). This CDR3 region has 17 residues. Germline values: CDR1 LNHDA, CDR2 SQIVND (reference sequence). V lost 0 bases to trimming and J lost 1 base, with 10 bases between them. CDR3 sequence reads: CASSIDRGRSGANVLTF. CDR3 nucleotide sequence: TGTGCCAGTAGTATAGACCGGGGGAGATCTGGGGCCAACGTCCTGACTTTC.

This chain links TRBV2 with TRBJ1-6; TRBD1 is a possible D gene (5 bases). The CDR3 has 14 residues. CDR1 SNHLY and CDR2 FYNNEI come from the germline V gene. Trimming stripped 8 bases from V and 2 bases from J, with 10 bases between. In DNA form, the CDR3 reads TGTGCCAGCGGGGCAGGGACCTATAATTCACCCCTCCACTTT. This codes for CASGAGTYNSPLHF.